This T cell receptor beta chain is from a study of blood T cell repertoires in COVID-19. Study-wide context: Sources were T cells, B-cell-depleted T cells, or PBMCs; the material itself was cDNA or gDNA.

The authors' processing: Quantification of nucleated cells was approximated via reference gene primer amplification. Only in-frame clones appear in the TCRdb table, and some are missing; sequencing was by immunoSEQ multiplex PCR. V and J calls and clone size are as listed in that table; D and trimming were resolved from the DNA. This sample has over 85,000 clones; roughly 80% occur once, and the top ten carry 16%. Trimming shortened V by 0 bases and J by 3 bases, and 7 bases separated the two germline ends. CDR1 is SGHRS and CDR2 is YFSETQ in the germline V gene. This CDR3 comprises 14 residues. The clonotype comes from an older woman with acute or convalescent COVID-19. The sequenced sample was peripheral blood. The rearrangement links TRBV5-1 to TRBJ2-4; maybe TRBD2 (6 bases). The CDR3 sequence is CASSLAGDKNIQYF. CDR3 nucleotides: TGCGCCAGCAGCTTGGCGGGGGACAAAAACATTCAGTACTTC.